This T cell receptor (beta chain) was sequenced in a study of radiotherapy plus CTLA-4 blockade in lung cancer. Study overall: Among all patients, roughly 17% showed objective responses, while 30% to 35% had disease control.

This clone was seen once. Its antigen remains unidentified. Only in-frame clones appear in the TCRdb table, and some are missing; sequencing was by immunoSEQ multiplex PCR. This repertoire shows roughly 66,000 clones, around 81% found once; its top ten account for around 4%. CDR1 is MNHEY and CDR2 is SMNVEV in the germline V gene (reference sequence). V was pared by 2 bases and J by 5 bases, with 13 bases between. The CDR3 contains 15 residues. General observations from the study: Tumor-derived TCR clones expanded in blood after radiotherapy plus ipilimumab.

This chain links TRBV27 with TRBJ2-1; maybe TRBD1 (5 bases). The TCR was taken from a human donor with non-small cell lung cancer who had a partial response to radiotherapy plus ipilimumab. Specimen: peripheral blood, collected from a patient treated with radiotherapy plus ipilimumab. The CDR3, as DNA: TGTGCCAGCAGTTTAAATCAGGGAATCAACAATGAGCAGTTCTTC. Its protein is CASSLNQGINNEQFF.